Shown below are 28 T cell receptor beta chains from a single sample sequenced in a study of blood T cell repertoires in COVID-19. Sequenced by immunoSEQ multiplex PCR; TCRdb stores in-frame clones only, minus some. The table lists about 49,000 clones, about four fifths of them singletons. Source material: peripheral blood. The receptors were gathered from an elderly woman with COVID-19, enrolled during active disease.

This chain links TRBV6-6 with TRBJ2-7; D gene uncertain. The CDR3 has 11 residues. V dropped 7 bases and J dropped 0 bases, with 4 bases sitting between them. Germline CDR1 and CDR2: MNHNY and SVGAGI (reference sequence). The CDR3 protein is CASTSSYEQYF. The CDR3, as DNA: TGTGCCAGCACTTCCTCCTACGAGCAGTACTTC.

The gene calls are TRBV18 and TRBJ1-2; 9 nucleotides match TRBD1. CDR1 and CDR2 from the germline V gene are KGHSH and LQKENI. The CDR3 consists of 15 residues. V shed 0 bases, J shed 2 bases, and the junction held 1 base outside the gene matches. The CDR3 DNA reads as TGTGCCAGCTCACCACCAGGACAGGGGAACTATGGCTACACCTTC. This translates into CASSPPGQGNYGYTF. The full variable domain, completed using reference TRBV18 and TRBJ1-2, is NAGVMQNPRHLVRRRGQEARLRCSPMKGHSHVYWYRQLPEEGLKFMVYLQKENIIDESGMPKERFSAEFPKEGPSILRIQQVVRGDSAAYFCASSPPGQGNYGYTFGSGTRLTVV.

The rearrangement uses TRBV11-2 and TRBJ2-1, with D tentatively TRBD2 (6 bases). The CDR3 covers 13 residues. CDR1 and CDR2 from the germline V gene are SGHAT and FQNNGV. Trimming took off 3 bases at V and 7 bases at J, with 10 bases between the two ends. Here the CDR3 DNA reads TGTGCCAGCAGCTTCGTTGGGAGGAATGAGCAGTTCTTC. Translating gives CASSFVGRNEQFF.

The chain joins TRBV6-2 or TRBV6-3 to TRBJ2-1; TRBD2 matches at 14 bases. J was trimmed by 4 bases and V by 6 bases; bases with no gene match: 8. Germline V gives CDR1 MNHEY, CDR2 SVGEGT. This CDR3 region has 17 residues. The CDR3 here is CASSRTSGRRSYNEQFF. The CDR3 region has the DNA TGTGCCAGCAGCAGGACTAGCGGGAGGCGGTCTTACAATGAGCAGTTCTTC.

The chain combines TRBV2 with TRBJ2-3; 9 bases align to TRBD2. Trimming removed 7 bases from V and 9 bases from J; junction bases left unmatched: 14. The CDR3 runs 15 residues. Germline CDR1 SNHLY, CDR2 FYNNEI. CDR3 in amino acids: CASNPEGVSGSTQYF. CDR3 DNA sequence: TGTGCCAGCAATCCCGAGGGGGTTAGCGGGAGCACGCAGTATTTT.

The sample holds one count of this clone. The chain has TRBV12-5 and TRBJ2-1; 10 nucleotides line up with TRBD2. CDR3 length: 16 amino acids. V shed 1 base, J shed 4 bases, and the junction held 4 bases outside the gene matches. Germline CDR1 and CDR2: LGHNT and FRNRAP. This CDR3 is CASGLGTSGTYNEQFF. DNA for the CDR3: TGTGCTAGTGGTTTGGGAACTAGCGGGACGTACAATGAGCAGTTCTTC.

The chain uses TRBV9 and TRBJ1-2; weak D call: TRBD1 (5 bases). The CDR3 sequence is 16 residues long. Trimming removed 2 bases at V and 6 bases at J, with 20 bases between. Germline loops: CDR1 SGDLS, CDR2 YYNGEE. CDR3 sequence (DNA): TGTGCCAGCAGCGTGTCCCGAGAAAGGGGAGGCGATGGCTACACCTTC. Translation: CASSVSRERGGDGYTF. Variable domain in full (rest from reference TRBV9 and TRBJ1-2): DSGVTQTPKHLITATGQRVTLRCSPRSGDLSVYWYQQSLDQGLQFLIQYYNGEERAKGNILERFSAQQFPDLHSELNLSSLELGDSALYFCASSVSRERGGDGYTFGSGTRLTVV.

The rearrangement uses TRBV19 and TRBJ1-5, with D tentatively TRBD1 (5 bases). Trimming removed 3 bases at V and 2 bases at J, with 11 bases between. In germline, CDR1 is LNHDA, CDR2 SQIVND (reference sequence). The CDR3 is made up of 15 amino acids. This CDR3 reads CASSILGEGNQPQHF. The CDR3 bases are TGTGCCAGTAGTATTCTAGGGGAGGGCAATCAGCCCCAGCATTTT.

The gene calls are TRBV18 and TRBJ1-1, with D tentatively TRBD1 (5 bases). Trimming cost V 6 bases and J 0 bases, with 11 bases left between them. Germline-derived CDR1 and CDR2 are KGHSH and LQKENI. The CDR3 has 14 residues. The CDR3 nucleotides read TGTGCCAGCTCGCCCCAGGGTATGAACACTGAAGCTTTCTTT. Translation gives CASSPQGMNTEAFF.

The rearrangement links TRBV9 to TRBJ2-3; 13 bases match TRBD2. Germline CDR1 reads SGDLS; CDR2 reads YYNGEE. The V segment lost 1 base and the J segment 1 base; nucleotides outside the gene matches: 9. The CDR3 sequence is 19 residues long. DNA for the CDR3: TGTGCCAGCAGCGTATTTTCGGGGACTAGCGGGATTGGCACAGATACGCAGTATTTT. Encoded protein: CASSVFSGTSGIGTDTQYF.

This chain uses TRBV3-1 (or the pseudogene TRBV3-2) with TRBJ2-1; tentative D call: TRBD2 (5 bases). CDR3 length equals 13 residues. CDR1 is LGHDT, CDR2 YNNKEL, per germline (reference sequence). V gave up 8 bases and J gave up 9 bases, with 17 bases separating them. The CDR3 DNA is TGTGCCAGCGGGCGCGGGCCCGCCGGTGAGCAGTTCTTC. It codes for CASGRGPAGEQFF.

V usage is TRBV4-2 and J usage is TRBJ2-2; 10 nucleotides match TRBD2. Germline trimming cut 8 bases from V and 5 bases from J; bases unmatched to any gene: 8. This CDR3 is 15 amino acids long. Per germline, CDR1 LGHNA and CDR2 YNFKEQ. CDR3 residues: CASGASGSITGELFF. The DNA for the CDR3 is TGTGCCAGCGGGGCTAGCGGGAGTATTACCGGGGAGCTGTTTTTT.

The rearrangement links TRBV13 to TRBJ2-2, with 11 bases identical to TRBD2. CDR3 length: 20 residues. The V gene's germline CDR1 is PRHDT and CDR2 FYEKMQ (reference sequence). The J segment lost 3 bases and the V segment lost 0 bases, leaving 12 bases of the junction unmatched. CDR3 bases: TGTGCCAGCAGCTTAGGCCTAAGTACGCGGGGACTAGCGGACACCGGGGAGCTGTTTTTT. This translates into CASSLGLSTRGLADTGELFF.

The J gene is TRBJ1-5, the V gene TRBV28; 7 nucleotides match TRBD1. Germline CDR1 is MDHEN and CDR2 is SYDVKM. The CDR3 loop spans 17 amino acids. Losses at the gene ends were 7 bases for V and 6 bases for J; bases not matched to a gene: 18. CDR3 in amino acids: CASKSNRLGDRFQPQHF. In nucleotides, the CDR3 is TGTGCCAGCAAATCCAACCGCCTTGGGGACAGATTTCAGCCCCAGCATTTT.

The chain carries TRBV7-2 and TRBJ1-5; 7 positions agree with TRBD1. This CDR3 contains 16 residues. J gave up 3 bases and V 0 bases, and 5 bases lay outside the gene matches. CDR1 and CDR2 from the germline V gene are SGHTA and FQGNSA. CDR3 residues: CASSLALRGANQPQHF. The CDR3 nucleotides read TGTGCCAGCAGCTTAGCGCTCAGGGGGGCCAATCAGCCCCAGCATTTT.

This chain uses TRBV19 with TRBJ2-6, with 9 bases fitting TRBD1. The V gene's germline CDR1 is LNHDA and CDR2 SQIVND (reference sequence). The CDR3 is 17 residues long. Unmatched junction bases numbered 4, after V lost 1 base and J lost 3 bases. Here the CDR3 reads CASSIGTGVGGANVLTF. The CDR3 DNA reads as TGTGCCAGTAGTATAGGGACAGGGGTTGGTGGGGCCAACGTCCTGACTTTC.

The rearrangement uses TRBV7-8 and TRBJ2-3; TRBD2 is a possible D gene (6 bases). The CDR3 totals 18 residues. Germline CDR1 SGHVS, CDR2 FQNEAQ. V was pared by 5 bases and J by 0 bases, with 21 bases between. The DNA of the CDR3 is TGTGCCAGCAGCCCCCGGGTTATAGCGGAGACTAGCACAGATACGCAGTATTTT. It specifies CASSPRVIAETSTDTQYF.

This clone was recorded many times. The rearrangement joins TRBV7-8 to TRBJ1-2, with D maybe TRBD1 (5 bases). V was shortened by 7 bases and J by 8 bases, with 17 bases between the two germline ends. The CDR3 contains 13 residues. The germline V gene encodes CDR1 SGHVS and CDR2 FQNEAQ. Here the CDR3 reads CASTSQGAKGYTF. For the CDR3, the DNA is TGTGCCAGCACCTCTCAAGGGGCGAAAGGCTACACCTTC.

The table lists this clone with a count of one. The chain combines TRBV20-1 with TRBJ2-4, with D perhaps TRBD2 (5 bases). This CDR3 spans 11 amino acids. The germline CDR1 and CDR2 sequences are DFQATT and SNEGSKA (reference sequence). The V and J ends lost 7 bases and 9 bases respectively, with 13 bases between them. The CDR3 DNA is TGCAGTGGGGAGCGACAAACCATTCAGTACTTC. It is translated as CSGERQTIQYF.

This clone was found once. The chain recombines TRBV10-2 with TRBJ2-7; maybe TRBD2 (6 bases). The CDR3 runs 14 residues. The V gene's germline CDR1 is WSHSY and CDR2 SAAADI. Trimming took off 0 bases at V and 13 bases at J, with 19 bases between the two ends. The CDR3 reads CASSESKERAGIYF. The CDR3 DNA is TGCGCCAGCAGTGAGTCGAAGGAGCGGGCGGGGATCTACTTC.

In its sample, this clone was seen once. This chain uses TRBV6-5 with TRBJ1-5; 7 bases line up with TRBD1. CDR1 is MNHEY, CDR2 SVGAGI, per germline. V lost 6 bases and J lost 5; bases outside the gene matches: 4. The CDR3 runs 13 residues. This CDR3 reads CASRTGTDQPQHF. CDR3 nucleotide sequence: TGTGCCAGCAGGACAGGGACGGATCAGCCCCAGCATTTT.

The chain couples TRBV6-4 to TRBJ2-2; D perhaps matches TRBD2 (6 bases). In germline, CDR1 is MRHNA, CDR2 SNTAGT. The CDR3 totals 14 residues. With 6 bases removed from V and 3 bases from J, the gap between germline ends came to 11 bases. The CDR3: CASSPSAYTGELFF. The CDR3 DNA is TGTGCCAGCAGCCCTAGCGCTTACACCGGGGAGCTGTTTTTT.

The genes are TRBV28 and TRBJ2-5; 8 nucleotides align to TRBD2. There are 15 residues in the CDR3. The J segment lost 4 bases and the V segment lost 5 bases, leaving 9 bases of the junction unmatched. Germline CDR1 reads MDHEN; CDR2 reads SYDVKM. CDR3 sequence reads: CASSEPRGGGETQYF. The CDR3 nucleotides read TGTGCCAGCAGTGAGCCTCGGGGGGGTGGAGAGACCCAGTACTTC.

This rearrangement joins TRBV19 to TRBJ2-1, with 8 bases fitting TRBD2. Germline V lookup: CDR1 LNHDA, CDR2 SQIVND (reference sequence). The J segment lost 2 bases and the V segment lost 4 bases, leaving 4 bases of the junction unmatched. The CDR3 spans 15 residues. CDR3 sequence: CASSKGLGPYNEQFF. CDR3 coding DNA: TGTGCCAGTAGTAAGGGACTAGGTCCCTACAATGAGCAGTTCTTC.

The V call is TRBV7-3, the J call TRBJ2-2; the match to TRBD1 covers 9 bases. V lost 5 bases to trimming and J lost 6 bases; unmatched junction nucleotides: 10. Germline lookup yields CDR1 SGHTA and CDR2 FQGTGA. This CDR3 is 16 amino acids long. The CDR3 here is CASSLFSGQGAGELFF. For the CDR3, the DNA is TGTGCCAGCAGCCTCTTCTCGGGACAGGGAGCCGGGGAGCTGTTTTTT.

The chain combines TRBV14 with TRBJ2-7; 7 nucleotides agree with TRBD2. Trimming cost V 4 bases and J 5 bases; bases outside gene matches: 14. Germline V gene data show CDR1 as SGHDN and CDR2 as FVKESK. The CDR3 loop spans 16 amino acids. For the CDR3, the DNA is TGTGCCAGCAGCCCCGTGAGCGGGACTATTCTCAACGAGCAGTACTTC. This codes for CASSPVSGTILNEQYF.

The rearrangement uses TRBV7-2 and TRBJ1-5; 7 bases align to TRBD1. Germline V gene lookup returns CDR1 SGHTA and CDR2 FQGNSA. J lost 2 bases, V lost 2 bases, and 6 bases had no gene match. The CDR3 covers 16 residues. CDR3: CASSLTGTERNQPQHF. The CDR3 nucleotides are TGTGCCAGCAGCTTAACCGGGACAGAACGCAATCAGCCCCAGCATTTT.

CDR3 in DNA: TGTGCTAGTGGTCCGCCCGGAGCGGATGAGCAGTTCTTC. It yields the protein CASGPPGADEQFF. The chain joins TRBV12-5 to TRBJ2-1; a weak D match, TRBD2 (5 bases). The V and J ends lost 5 bases and 8 bases respectively, with 13 bases between them. Germline CDR1 and CDR2: LGHNT and FRNRAP. CDR3 length: 13 residues.